The T cell receptor (beta chain) described here comes from a study of preoperative IRX-2 immunotherapy in early breast cancer. Treatment: preoperative locoregional IRX-2 cytokine immunotherapy. Samples came from a phase Ib trial of preoperative locoregional IRX-2 cytokine immunotherapy. The CDR3 length is 15 residues. With V trimmed by 5 bases and J by 5 bases, 9 bases remained unmatched. Germline V gene sequence: CDR1 LNHDA, CDR2 SQIVND (reference sequence). Assay: immunoSEQ multiplex PCR; the TCRdb copy retains only in-frame clones and omits some. The table includes approximately 100,000 clones, 86% detected once.

This TCR came from a human donor with breast cancer. The J gene is TRBJ2-5, the V gene TRBV19; 9 bases fit TRBD1. The input for sequencing was tumor tissue, taken after IRX-2 immunotherapy. This CDR3 is CASSFAGTGLETQYF. DNA for the CDR3: TGTGCCAGTAGTTTCGCCGGGACAGGGTTGGAGACCCAGTACTTC.